This record covers a single T cell receptor (beta chain). The data belong to a study of shared clonotypes between healthy human individuals. The data were produced by immunoSEQ multiplex PCR, yet TCRdb's version contains in-frame clones alone and is incomplete. The sample has approximately 700,000 clones, more than 70% seen once. Within Nashville, Tennessee resided all donors, each a Caucasian adult. J gave up 8 bases and V 4 bases, and 7 bases lay outside the gene matches. The CDR3 runs to 15 residues. The germline gives CDR1 SGHTA, CDR2 FQGNSA. The chain employs TRBV7-2 and TRBJ2-1, with 11 bases aligning to TRBD2. The receptor's source is a woman in her 30s in good health. The specimen sequenced was memory CD4+ T cells sorted from blood. Described subset: CD45RA-negative fraction. CDR3 sequence: CASSSTSGRTYEQFF. DNA for the CDR3: TGTGCCAGCAGCTCAACTAGCGGGAGAACCTATGAGCAGTTCTTC.